This passage covers 32 T cell receptor beta chains from one sample sequenced in a study of T cells in Graves' hyperthyroidism and ophthalmopathy. The investigators amplified TCR beta CDR3 regions from RNA transcripts. Initially, a first-round RT-PCR of the TCR CDR3 employed the HTBI primer set. TCRdb ran MiXCR on the multiplex PCR reads and lists one entry per CDR3 protein. The sample carries 150,000 or so distinct CDR3 sequences, about 9% recorded once. What was sequenced was blood. The receptors come from a woman aged 18-35 years with Graves' hyperthyroidism that later progressed to Graves' ophthalmopathy.

This clonotype showed up many times. The chain uses TRBV7-2 and TRBJ2-7; 10 nucleotides match TRBD2. CDR1 is SGHTA and CDR2 is FQGNSA in the germline V gene. V trimming: 1 base; J trimming: 3 bases; junction bases outside the gene matches: 6. The CDR3 spans 16 residues. CDR3: CASSLVRASGGYEQYF. CDR3 bases: TGTGCCAGCAGCTTAGTTAGGGCTAGCGGGGGCTACGAGCAGTACTTC.

This clonotype was observed many times. The chain joins TRBV7-3 to TRBJ2-2, with D maybe TRBD2 (5 bases). The ends were cut back, 5 bases at V and 7 bases at J, with 17 bases in the middle. The germline gives CDR1 SGHTA, CDR2 FQGTGA. The length of the CDR3 is 15 residues. The CDR3 DNA sequence: TGTGCCAGCAGCCCAACGGGGATAGCGTACGGGGAGCTGTTTTTT. Translation gives CASSPTGIAYGELFF.

This sequence joins TRBV20-1 and TRBJ2-1, with TRBD2 matching over 9 bases. The germline CDR1 and CDR2 sequences are DFQATT and SNEGSKA (reference sequence). V shed 0 bases and J 5 bases; nucleotides not matched to a gene: 8. The CDR3 totals 16 residues. CDR3 coding DNA: TGCAGTGCTAGAGATTGGAGTAGCGGGAGAAACAATGAGCAGTTCTTC. The encoded protein is CSARDWSSGRNNEQFF.

This clonotype was counted between two and nine times. The chain has TRBV5-6 and TRBJ1-1; 7 bases match TRBD1. The J segment lost 1 base and the V segment lost 3 bases, leaving 9 bases of the junction unmatched. There are 16 residues in the CDR3. Germline CDR1 and CDR2: SGHDT and YYEEEE. The CDR3 region has the DNA TGTGCCAGCAGCTATCGACAGGGTCAAGGGAACACTGAAGCTTTCTTT. Translation: CASSYRQGQGNTEAFF.

Ten or more counts support this clonotype. J is TRBJ2-7 and V is TRBV6-1, with a tentative D call TRBD1 (6 bases). CDR3 length: 15 residues. Trimming removed 6 bases from V and 2 bases from J, with 17 bases in between. Germline-derived CDR1 and CDR2 are MNHNS and SASEGT. The CDR3 bases are TGTGCCAGCAGGACCGGGACATCGACTCCCTACGAGCAGTACTTC. Its protein product is CASRTGTSTPYEQYF.

This clonotype was detected ten times or more. The chain has TRBV2 and TRBJ2-3; D is undetermined. V was pared by 1 base and J by 4 bases, with 3 bases between. Germline V CDR1 and CDR2: SNHLY, FYNNEI. This CDR3 is 12 amino acids long. CDR3 sequence: CASSEGADTQYF. CDR3 nucleotide sequence: TGTGCCAGCAGTGAAGGGGCAGATACGCAGTATTTT.

Many counts were recorded for this clonotype. The chain couples TRBV28 to TRBJ1-1; possible D gene TRBD1, 5 bases. Germline CDR1 is MDHEN and CDR2 is SYDVKM. V was shortened by 6 bases and J by 6 bases, with 17 bases between the two germline ends. The CDR3 runs 14 residues. This CDR3 is CASRILGGVAEAFF. DNA for the CDR3: TGTGCCAGCAGAATCCTAGGAGGGGTCGCTGAAGCTTTCTTT.

This clonotype was seen a handful of times. The chain links TRBV3-1 to TRBJ1-2, with TRBD1 as a possible D gene (6 bases). The CDR3 covers 15 residues. Germline CDR1 is LGHDT and CDR2 is YNNKEL (reference sequence). With 3 bases removed from V and 0 bases from J, the gap between germline ends came to 11 bases. CDR3 nucleotides: TGTGCCAGCAGCCAGGGGGCACCACCTAACTATGGCTACACCTTC. Protein product: CASSQGAPPNYGYTF. The full variable domain, its missing parts supplied by reference TRBV3-1 and TRBJ1-2, is DTAVSQTPKYLVTQMGNDKSIKCEQNLGHDTMYWYKQDSKKFLKIMFSYNNKELIINETVPNRFSPKSPDKAHLNLHINSLELGDSAVYFCASSQGAPPNYGYTFGSGTRLTVV.

This clonotype was observed at least ten times. The chain combines TRBV20-1 with TRBJ2-7; TRBD2 agrees at 10 bases. This CDR3 is built from 15 residues. Trimming took 3 bases from V and 2 from J; bases not matched to a gene: 7. Germline values: CDR1 DFQATT, CDR2 SNEGSKA (reference sequence). The CDR3 is CSASGLAENPYEQYF. The CDR3 coding sequence is TGCAGTGCTAGTGGACTAGCGGAGAACCCCTACGAGCAGTACTTC.

Many counts were recorded for this clonotype. This chain joins TRBV12-3 or TRBV12-4 and TRBJ1-1; 8 bases agree with TRBD1. The CDR3 runs to 15 residues. V trimming: 3 bases; J trimming: 1 base; junction bases outside the gene matches: 4. CDR3 protein: CASSFLTGENTEAFF. The CDR3 DNA follows: TGTGCCAGCAGTTTTTTGACAGGGGAGAACACTGAAGCTTTCTTT.

Turning to this clonotype: A much bigger clone sits one base away, suggesting this may be a read error. The chain carries TRBV12-3 or TRBV12-4 and TRBJ1-2; D gene ambiguous. V was pared by 3 bases and J by 6 bases, with 11 bases between. This CDR3 has 13 residues. In DNA, the CDR3 is TGTGCCAGCAGTTTTCAGGCCGCTAATGGCTACACCTTC. Its protein is CASSFQAANGYTF.

The table lists this clonotype with a few counts. This chain links TRBV4-1 with TRBJ2-3, with TRBD2 identical over 13 bases. The CDR3 is 16 residues long. The V gene end was trimmed by 5 bases and the J gene end by 3 bases; junction bases not matched to a gene: 5. The germline CDR1 and CDR2 sequences are MGHRA and YSYEKL. CDR3 loop: CASSSGLAGATDTQYF. In DNA, the CDR3 is TGCGCCAGCAGCTCTGGACTAGCGGGAGCGACAGATACGCAGTATTTT.

This clonotype has more than one count but fewer than ten. Being one base from a much bigger clone, this may be a read error. The chain has TRBV12-3 or TRBV12-4 and TRBJ1-2, with 7 bases fitting TRBD1. V gave up 5 bases and J gave up 7 bases; unmatched junction bases: 22. CDR3 length: 18 amino acids. The CDR3 is CASSQRPPGQRTIIGYTF. In DNA form, the CDR3 reads TGTGCCAGCAGTCAAAGACCCCCGGGACAGCGGACCATAATTGGCTACACCTTC.

This clonotype has more than one count but fewer than ten. This rearrangement joins TRBV7-3 to TRBJ2-5; D gene ambiguous. The CDR3 spans 13 residues. The V end was cut by 5 bases, the J end by 1 base, with 8 bases between. Per the germline V gene, CDR1 is SGHTA and CDR2 is FQGTGA. In nucleotides, the CDR3 is TGTGCCAGCAGCCTCGCATTCCAAGAGACCCAGTACTTC. It yields the protein CASSLAFQETQYF.

Regarding this clonotype: It may be a read error: a sequence one base away is much more abundant. The chain couples TRBV19 to TRBJ1-5; D uncertain. Germline V lookup: CDR1 LNHDA, CDR2 SQIVND (reference sequence). Trimming removed 3 bases from V and 5 bases from J, with 8 bases in between. The CDR3 loop spans 13 amino acids. CDR3 DNA sequence: TGTGCCAGTAGTATTAGGAAAGATCAGCCCCAGCATTTT. This encodes CASSIRKDQPQHF.

This clonotype was observed a few times. A much larger clonotype is one base distant, so this may be a read error. The chain employs TRBV5-8 and TRBJ2-7; D may correspond to TRBD1 or TRBD2 (5 bases each). Trimming removed 2 bases from V and 4 bases from J, with 13 bases in between. Germline values: CDR1 SGHTS, CDR2 YDEGEE. This CDR3 is 14 amino acids long. This CDR3 is CASSFRGEGYEQYF. DNA of the CDR3: TGTGCCAGCAGCTTTCGGGGTGAGGGGTACGAGCAGTACTTC.

The sample holds many counts of this clonotype. V usage is TRBV30 and J usage is TRBJ2-1; 11 bases are shared with TRBD2. The J segment lost 7 bases and the V segment lost 1 base, leaving 15 bases of the junction unmatched. From germline, CDR1 is GTSNPN and CDR2 SVGIG (reference sequence). This CDR3 contains 18 residues. The CDR3 DNA reads TGTGCCTGGAGTGGAACTCCGGTAGCGGGAGGGGGCACGAATGAGCAGTTCTTC. This gives the protein CAWSGTPVAGGGTNEQFF.

This clonotype appeared many times. J is TRBJ1-3 and V is TRBV20-1, with 7 bases aligning to TRBD1. Unmatched junction bases numbered 13, after V lost 5 bases and J lost 0 bases. The V gene's germline CDR1 is DFQATT and CDR2 SNEGSKA (reference sequence). The CDR3 contains 17 residues. The CDR3 sequence is CSAVKPGQRYSGNTIYF. The DNA for the CDR3 is TGCAGTGCTGTTAAACCGGGACAGAGGTACTCTGGAAACACCATATATTTT.

This clonotype was recorded many times. V and J are TRBV18 and TRBJ2-5, with a tentative D call TRBD2 (6 bases). Germline CDR1 reads KGHSH; CDR2 reads LQKENI. The CDR3 length is 13 residues. Trimming pared 3 bases from V and 5 bases from J, leaving 10 bases between. Written as DNA, the CDR3 is TGTGCCAGCTCACCTGGCGGGGATGAGACCCAGTACTTC. Translated, it gives CASSPGGDETQYF.

This clonotype has a handful of counts. The rearrangement links TRBV18 to TRBJ2-1, with TRBD2 matching over 9 bases. The CDR3 runs to 16 residues. CDR1 is KGHSH and CDR2 is LQKENI in the germline V gene. V gave up 1 base and J gave up 9 bases; unmatched junction bases: 10. CDR3 coding DNA: TGTGCCAGCTCACCACTCCGACTAGCGGAGGGGGGTGAGCAGTTCTTC. Protein: CASSPLRLAEGGEQFF.

As regards this clonotype: A much larger clone lies one base from this, so it may be a read error. This sequence joins TRBV7-4 and TRBJ2-7, with TRBD2 matching 10 bases. Germline-derived CDR1 and CDR2 are SGHVT and SQSDAQ. This CDR3 contains 14 residues. Written as DNA, the CDR3 is TGTGCCAGCAGCTTAGGAGCGGGAGGGTACGAGCAGTGCTTC. Amino acid sequence: CASSLGAGGYEQCF. The full variable domain, completed using reference TRBV7-4 and TRBJ2-7, is GAGVSQSPRYKVAKRGRDVALRCDSISGHVTLYWYRQTLGQGSEVLTYSQSDAQRDKSGRPSGRFSAERPERSVSTLKIQRTEQGDSAVYLCASSLGAGGYEQCFGPGTRLTVT.

The gene calls are TRBV3-1 and TRBJ2-1; 8 nucleotides match TRBD2. The germline V gene encodes CDR1 LGHDT and CDR2 YNNKEL (reference sequence). Trimming cost V 1 base and J 10 bases; bases outside gene matches: 9. CDR3 length: 15 residues. CDR3 in amino acids: CASSQVGTSPLEQFF. DNA of the CDR3: TGTGCCAGCAGCCAAGTCGGGACTAGTCCGCTGGAGCAGTTCTTC.

This clonotype appeared many times. The chain employs TRBV25-1 and TRBJ1-6; 8 bases match TRBD1. The CDR3 runs to 15 residues. Germline V gives CDR1 MGHDK, CDR2 SYGVNS. V lost 4 bases to trimming and J lost 6 bases; unmatched junction nucleotides: 5. This CDR3 reads CASSARTGSNSPLHF. DNA of the CDR3: TGTGCCAGCAGTGCTCGGACAGGGAGTAATTCACCCCTCCACTTT.

The V gene is TRBV12-3 or TRBV12-4, the J gene TRBJ2-7; a weak D match, TRBD1 (6 bases). The CDR3 is made up of 13 amino acids. V was cut by 3 bases and J by 2 bases, with 8 bases left in between. The CDR3 reads CASSFPGAYEQYF. Here the CDR3 DNA reads TGTGCCAGCAGTTTCCCAGGGGCCTACGAGCAGTACTTC.

This clonotype was seen at least ten times. The chain combines TRBV28 with TRBJ1-1; 7 positions agree with TRBD1. Germline V gene data show CDR1 as MDHEN and CDR2 as SYDVKM. The CDR3 loop spans 15 amino acids. The V gene end was trimmed by 1 base and the J gene end by 3 bases; junction bases not matched to a gene: 5. The CDR3 spells CASSLYRGGDTEAFF. CDR3 DNA: TGTGCCAGCAGTTTATACAGGGGCGGTGACACTGAAGCTTTCTTT.

The rearrangement joins TRBV9 to TRBJ2-1; 8 bases are a match to TRBD1. With V trimmed by 4 bases and J by 7 bases, 7 bases remained unmatched. CDR1 and CDR2 from the germline V gene are SGDLS and YYNGEE. This CDR3 has 14 amino acids. The DNA of the CDR3 is TGTGCCAGCAGCCCCCAGGGGGCCCTTAATGAGCAGTTCTTC. Amino acids: CASSPQGALNEQFF.

This clonotype has a count of ten or more. The CDR3 sequence is CASSMRLQVGTDTQYF. The DNA of the CDR3 is TGTGCCAGTAGTATGAGGTTGCAAGTAGGAACAGATACGCAGTATTTT. The chain uses TRBV19 and TRBJ2-3; D is uncertain. The germline CDR1 and CDR2 sequences are LNHDA and SQIVND (reference sequence). V lost 3 bases and J 3 bases, leaving 16 bases between the germline ends. CDR3 length: 16 residues.

This clonotype was seen at least ten times. This chain uses TRBV6-1 with TRBJ1-2; D might be TRBD1 (5 bases). The germline CDR1 and CDR2 sequences are MNHNS and SASEGT. The V gene lost 5 bases and the J gene lost 4 bases, with 17 bases spanning the gap. The CDR3 is made up of 15 amino acids. Written as DNA, the CDR3 is TGTGCCAGCAGTCGCGACCGGATCGGGGGCTATGGCTACACCTTC. Amino acid sequence: CASSRDRIGGYGYTF.

The chain has TRBV20-1 and TRBJ2-2; D possibly matches TRBD1 or TRBD2 (5 bases each). The CDR3 contains 14 residues. CDR1 and CDR2 from the germline V gene are DFQATT and SNEGSKA (reference sequence). Trimming took off 7 bases at V and 2 bases at J, with 14 bases between the two ends. CDR3: CSVGAQTNTGELFF. The CDR3 DNA follows: TGCAGTGTCGGGGCACAGACTAACACCGGGGAGCTGTTTTTT.

The rearrangement links TRBV11-2 to TRBJ1-1; TRBD1 agrees at 8 bases. V was clipped by 5 bases and J by 10 bases; unmatched bases: 9. Germline V gene sequence: CDR1 SGHAT, CDR2 FQNNGV. The length of the CDR3 is 13 residues. CDR3 nucleotide sequence: TGTGCCAGCAGCGCATCAGGGGGCCTAGGAGCTTTCTTT. Translating it yields CASSASGGLGAFF.

Of note for this clonotype: This is likely a read error, given that the CDR3 carries no conserved phenylalanine or tryptophan at its end. The chain couples TRBV7-2 to TRBJ1-5; D call uncertain. The V end was cut by 5 bases, the J end by 1 base, with 3 bases between. The germline V gene encodes CDR1 SGHTA and CDR2 FQGNSA. CDR3 length: 12 residues. Written as DNA, the CDR3 is TGTGCCAGCAGCACCAGCAATCAGCCCCAGCATCTT. Translated: CASSTSNQPQHL.

This clonotype was found many times. This chain uses TRBV12-3 or TRBV12-4 with TRBJ2-2; either TRBD1 or TRBD2 may fit D (6 bases each). The CDR3 covers 18 residues. V was cut by 3 bases and J by 4 bases, with 21 bases left in between. CDR3 region: CASSFPNGRGASTGELFF. The CDR3 DNA reads TGTGCCAGCAGTTTTCCCAATGGAAGGGGGGCGAGCACCGGGGAGCTGTTTTTT.